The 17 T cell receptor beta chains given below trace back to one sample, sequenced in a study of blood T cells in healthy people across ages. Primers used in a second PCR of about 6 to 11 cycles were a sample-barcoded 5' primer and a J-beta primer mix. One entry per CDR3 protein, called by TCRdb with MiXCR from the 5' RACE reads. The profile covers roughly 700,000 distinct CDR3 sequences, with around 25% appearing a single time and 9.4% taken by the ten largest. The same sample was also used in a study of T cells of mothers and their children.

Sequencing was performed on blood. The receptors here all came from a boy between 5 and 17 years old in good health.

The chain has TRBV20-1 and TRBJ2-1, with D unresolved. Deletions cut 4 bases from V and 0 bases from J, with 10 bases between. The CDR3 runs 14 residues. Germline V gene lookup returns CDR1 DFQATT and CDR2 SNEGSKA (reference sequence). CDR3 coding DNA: TGCAGTGCTAAGACAAGAAGCTCCTACAATGAGCAGTTCTTC. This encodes CSAKTRSSYNEQFF.

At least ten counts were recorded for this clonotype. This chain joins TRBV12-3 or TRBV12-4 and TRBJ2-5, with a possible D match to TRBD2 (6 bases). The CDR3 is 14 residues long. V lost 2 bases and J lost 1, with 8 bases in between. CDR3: CASSLRGIQETQYF. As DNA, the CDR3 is TGTGCCAGCAGTTTACGCGGGATCCAAGAGACCCAGTACTTC.

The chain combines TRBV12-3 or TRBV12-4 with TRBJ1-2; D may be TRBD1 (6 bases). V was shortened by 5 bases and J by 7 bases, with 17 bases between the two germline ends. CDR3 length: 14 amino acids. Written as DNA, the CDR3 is TGTGCCAGCAGTACAGGGAAGGGAAACGGTGGCTACACCTTC. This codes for CASSTGKGNGGYTF.

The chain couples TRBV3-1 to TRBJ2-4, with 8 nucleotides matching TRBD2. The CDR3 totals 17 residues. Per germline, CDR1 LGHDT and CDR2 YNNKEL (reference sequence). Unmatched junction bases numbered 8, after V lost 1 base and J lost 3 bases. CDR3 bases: TGTGCCAGCAGCCAAGGCCCCTCCGGGAGGGGCAAAAACATTCAGTACTTC. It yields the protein CASSQGPSGRGKNIQYF.

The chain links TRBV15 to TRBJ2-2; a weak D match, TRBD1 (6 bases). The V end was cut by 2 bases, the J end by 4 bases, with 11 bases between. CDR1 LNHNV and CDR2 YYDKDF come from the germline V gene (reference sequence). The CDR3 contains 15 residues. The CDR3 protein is CATSRSQGSTGELFF. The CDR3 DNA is TGTGCCACCAGCAGATCCCAGGGGTCCACCGGGGAGCTGTTTTTT.

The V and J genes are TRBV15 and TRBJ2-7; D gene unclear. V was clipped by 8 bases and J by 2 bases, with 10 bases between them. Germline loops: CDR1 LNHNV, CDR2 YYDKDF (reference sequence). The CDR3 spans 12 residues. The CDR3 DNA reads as TGTGCCACCTCGGACCAGACCTACGAGCAGTACTTC. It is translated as CATSDQTYEQYF. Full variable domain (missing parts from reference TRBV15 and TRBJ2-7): DAMVIQNPRYQVTQFGKPVTLSCSQTLNHNVMYWYQQKSSQAPKLLFHYYDKDFNNEADTPDNFQSRRPNTSFCFLDIRSPGLGDTAMYLCATSDQTYEQYFGPGTRLTVT.

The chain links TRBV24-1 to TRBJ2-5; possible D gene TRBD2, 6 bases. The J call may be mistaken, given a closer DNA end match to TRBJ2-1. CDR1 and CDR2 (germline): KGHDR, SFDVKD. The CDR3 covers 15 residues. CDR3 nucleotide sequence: TGTGCCACCAGTGGGGGGGACGAGTCTTACAATGAGCAGTTCTTC. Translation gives CATSGGDESYNEQFF.

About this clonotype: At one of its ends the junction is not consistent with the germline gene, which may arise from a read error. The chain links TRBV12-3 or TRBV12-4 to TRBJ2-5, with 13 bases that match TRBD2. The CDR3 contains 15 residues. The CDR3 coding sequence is TGTGCCAGCGGAGGGACTAGCGGGGTCGGGGAGACCCGGTACTTC. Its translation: CASGGTSGVGETRYF.

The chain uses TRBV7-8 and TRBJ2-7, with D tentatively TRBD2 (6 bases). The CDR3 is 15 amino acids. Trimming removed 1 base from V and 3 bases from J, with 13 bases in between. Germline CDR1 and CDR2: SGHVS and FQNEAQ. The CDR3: CASSLGGGNYYEQYF. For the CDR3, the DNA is TGTGCCAGCAGCTTAGGAGGCGGGAACTACTACGAGCAGTACTTC.

CDR3 DNA: TGCAGTGCGATCGTCACAGAGAACTATGGCTACACCTTC. It yields the protein CSAIVTENYGYTF. The rearrangement joins TRBV20-1 to TRBJ1-2; D remains ambiguous. V lost 6 bases and J lost 2, with 13 bases in between. The CDR3 has 13 residues. In germline, CDR1 is DFQATT, CDR2 SNEGSKA (reference sequence).

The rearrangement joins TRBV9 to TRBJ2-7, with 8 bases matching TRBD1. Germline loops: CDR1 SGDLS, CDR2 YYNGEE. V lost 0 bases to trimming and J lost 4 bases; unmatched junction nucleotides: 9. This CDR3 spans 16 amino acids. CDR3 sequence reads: CASSVGVRTGWYEQYF. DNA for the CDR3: TGTGCCAGCAGCGTAGGAGTCAGGACAGGGTGGTACGAGCAGTACTTC. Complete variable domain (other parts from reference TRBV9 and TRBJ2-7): DSGVTQTPKHLITATGQRVTLRCSPRSGDLSVYWYQQSLDQGLQFLIQYYNGEERAKGNILERFSAQQFPDLHSELNLSSLELGDSALYFCASSVGVRTGWYEQYFGPGTRLTVT.

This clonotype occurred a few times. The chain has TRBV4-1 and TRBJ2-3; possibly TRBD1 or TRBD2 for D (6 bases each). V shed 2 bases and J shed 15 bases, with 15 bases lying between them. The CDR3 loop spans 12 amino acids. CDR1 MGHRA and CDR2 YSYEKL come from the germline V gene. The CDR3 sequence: CASSQRGRPSYF. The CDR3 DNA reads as TGCGCCAGCAGCCAAAGGGGGAGGCCATCCTATTTT.

CDR3 sequence (DNA): TGTGCCAGCAGCGTAGGACAAACTCGGGACTACGAGCAGTACTTC. The encoded protein is CASSVGQTRDYEQYF. The rearrangement uses TRBV9 and TRBJ2-7; D possibly corresponds to TRBD2 (5 bases). This CDR3 region has 15 residues. The V gene's germline CDR1 is SGDLS and CDR2 YYNGEE. The V end was cut by 0 bases, the J end by 3 bases, with 13 bases between.

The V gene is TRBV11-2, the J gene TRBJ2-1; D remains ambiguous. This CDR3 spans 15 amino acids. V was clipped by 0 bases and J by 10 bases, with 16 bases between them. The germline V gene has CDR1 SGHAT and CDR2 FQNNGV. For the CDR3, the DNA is TGTGCCAGCAGCTTAGATCAGTCAGGCCCGAGGGAGCAGTTCTTC. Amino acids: CASSLDQSGPREQFF.

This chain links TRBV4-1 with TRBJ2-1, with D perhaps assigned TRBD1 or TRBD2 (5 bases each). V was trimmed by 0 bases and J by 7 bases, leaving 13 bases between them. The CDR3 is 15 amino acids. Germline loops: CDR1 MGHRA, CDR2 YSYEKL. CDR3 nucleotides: TGCGCCAGCAGCCAAGACCGGGGCCCGTTGAATGAGCAGTTCTTC. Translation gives CASSQDRGPLNEQFF.

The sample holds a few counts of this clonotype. This CDR3 reads CASSRRTGDIENYEQYF. CDR3 sequence (DNA): TGTGCCAGCAGTCGACGGACAGGCGATATCGAGAACTACGAGCAGTACTTC. The V call is TRBV12-3 or TRBV12-4, the J call TRBJ2-7; 7 nucleotides match TRBD1. V shed 5 bases, J shed 3 bases, and the junction held 16 bases outside the gene matches. This CDR3 has 17 amino acids.

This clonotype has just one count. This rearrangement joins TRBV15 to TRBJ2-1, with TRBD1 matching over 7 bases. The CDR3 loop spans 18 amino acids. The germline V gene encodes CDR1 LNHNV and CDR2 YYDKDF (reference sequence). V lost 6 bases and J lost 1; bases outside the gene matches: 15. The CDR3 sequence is CATSPHDRESLSYNEQFF. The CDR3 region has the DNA TGTGCCACCAGTCCCCATGACAGGGAATCCCTATCCTACAATGAGCAGTTCTTC.